The rows below give T cell receptor beta chains drawn from one sample of a study of T cell responses to AZD1222 COVID-19 vaccine. Method: immunoSEQ multiplex PCR; TCRdb's copy keeps in-frame clones and lacks some. The table shows around 100,000 clones, with about 93% occurring only once. Sequencing used peripheral blood, obtained on day 0 of AZD1222 vaccination. The receptors originated from an adult in good health. Both conserved end residues are part of each CDR3. The D gene is left open where the match is weak. Clone size, where shown, is once, few, many, or a class for clones that have expanded.

d_call: .; cdr3_length: 13; j_call: TRBJ1-5; clone_size: .; v_call: TRBV11-3; cdr3_nt: TGTGCCAGCAGCTTAGGGCCCGATCAGCCCCAGCATTTT; cdr3_aa: CASSLGPDQPQHF
d_call: TRBD1; cdr3_length: 15; j_call: TRBJ1-1; clone_size: .; v_call: TRBV2; cdr3_nt: TGTGCCAGCAGTGAAGTCGGGACAGGGGACGATGAAGCTTTCTTT; cdr3_aa: CASSEVGTGDDEAFF
d_call: TRBD1; cdr3_length: 17; j_call: TRBJ1-6; clone_size: .; v_call: TRBV2; cdr3_nt: TGTGCCAGCAGTGGTTCTGGGACAGGGGTTCGTAATTCACCCCTCCACTTT; cdr3_aa: CASSGSGTGVRNSPLHF
d_call: .; cdr3_length: 14; j_call: TRBJ2-5; clone_size: .; v_call: TRBV11-2; cdr3_nt: TGTGCCAGCAGCTTAGATTACGGCCCCGAGACCCAGTACTTC; cdr3_aa: CASSLDYGPETQYF
d_call: TRBD2; cdr3_length: 15; j_call: TRBJ2-7; clone_size: .; v_call: TRBV6-5; cdr3_nt: TGTGCCAGCCGAAGGGACGGGAGGACGACCTACGAGCAGTACTTC; cdr3_aa: CASRRDGRTTYEQYF
d_call: .; cdr3_length: 14; j_call: TRBJ2-1; clone_size: .; v_call: TRBV27; cdr3_nt: TGTGCCAGCAGTTTACAGGACCATTACAATGAGCAGTTCTTC; cdr3_aa: CASSLQDHYNEQFF
d_call: TRBD1; cdr3_length: 16; j_call: TRBJ1-6; clone_size: once; v_call: TRBV4-1; cdr3_nt: TGCGCCAGCAGCCAAGATCAGGGACAGGGTTTCTCACCCCTCCACTTT; cdr3_aa: CASSQDQGQGFSPLHF
d_call: .; cdr3_length: 16; j_call: TRBJ2-1; clone_size: .; v_call: TRBV21-1; cdr3_nt: TGTGCCAGCAGCCCCATTGGCGGGCTTTCCTACAATGAGCAGTTCTTC; cdr3_aa: CASSPIGGLSYNEQFF
d_call: TRBD1; cdr3_length: 13; j_call: TRBJ1-5; clone_size: .; v_call: TRBV19; cdr3_nt: TGTGCCAGTAGTCCGGACAGGAATCAGCCCCAGCATTTT; cdr3_aa: CASSPDRNQPQHF
d_call: .; cdr3_length: 12; j_call: TRBJ1-5; clone_size: .; v_call: TRBV3-1/TRBV3-2; cdr3_nt: TGTGCCGAGGGAAATAGCAATCAGCCCCAGCATTTT; cdr3_aa: CAEGNSNQPQHF